This T cell receptor beta chain was sequenced during a study of cytomegalovirus exposure and HLA in healthy donors (dated by TCRdb to about 2017). General notes on the study: An earlier analysis of several hundred of the donors reported 276 Gb of sequence data and 95 million to 120 million unique TCR beta sequences obtained from about 180 million T cells. An early release that covered several hundred HLA-typed donors contained approximately 300 gigabases of sequencing data and tens of millions of unique TCR sequences. Among the approximately 400 genotyped donors, roughly 80% belonged to the genetic ancestry cluster associated with self-reported Caucasian donors. The study was designed to test whether signatures of past pathogen exposure could be identified by cataloging public T cell receptors. The study used immunosequencing to profile the T cell repertoires of 600 to 850 subjects and linked those repertoires to cytomegalovirus serostatus. In addition to the first cohort of hundreds of subjects, a separate validation cohort of 120 different subjects was used. High-throughput TCR immunosequencing, statistical association of individual TCRs with disease status, and machine learning were combined to predict cytomegalovirus infection status. To study patterns of TCR occurrence, a later analysis re-analyzed previously published TCR beta repertoires from 600 to 750 donors and added high-resolution HLA genotyping. Rather than using new phenotypic data, the later analysis identified candidate immune exposures from TCR beta sequences and from how often those sequences occurred across donors. An earlier analysis of around 580 of the donors used high-throughput TCR beta sequencing to judge whether each TCR beta V gene segment behaved as functional or pseudogenic. Alongside the repertoire data, information on donor age, sex, ethnicity and CMV serostatus was compiled. A later genetic analysis used genome-wide SNP genotypes for about 65% of the 666 donors, treating that subset as a discovery cohort. Every repertoire in the discovery cohort had been generated on one and the same sequencing platform. Both class I and class II loci were covered by HLA typing, at four-digit resolution. Typing coverage differed by locus: A, B, C, DRB1 and DQB1 were typed in roughly 620-630 donors, DQA1 in 522, DPA1 in some 600, and DPB1 in around 490. A few DR-DQ haplotypes were treated as single units for association and clustering because of strong linkage in the cohort. Across about 370 genotyped donors of the cohort, an average of about 240,000 unique TCR beta nucleotide sequences per donor were sequenced, and 15% to 20% of those sequences were non-productive. Results and caveats for the whole study, not just this receptor: A further reported finding was that TCR beta sequences accurately predicted the HLA-A and HLA-B alleles for most subjects in the first cohort. While some public TCRs were present in many individuals, most TCR sequences turned up only very rarely across donors. Strong co-occurrence of HLA alleles, especially DR and DQ, made assigning TCR associations to individual alleles difficult. Because HLA typing was unavailable for some donors at each locus, only the typed subset was used in association tests. CMV serostatus was the only immune exposure information available for the cohort. The cohort was sequenced for TCR beta chains only, and without alpha or paired-chain data the features that could be detected were limited. Some IMGT-functional V segments, including TRBV6-2 and TRBV6-3, could not be distinguished by the 87-base-pair reads and were therefore excluded. An earlier analysis of around 600 of the donors showed that most TCR beta V segments appeared in productive rearrangements either about 90% or about 30% of the time, which broadly matched IMGT annotations. In a later genetic analysis, a missense DCLRE1C variant was associated with V-gene and J-gene trimming of TCR beta chains, and the association was replicated in an independent cohort. In a later analysis, most CMV-associated TCR beta chains were found to appear HLA-restricted, with HLA associations seemingly driven largely by CMV exposure. A total of 150 or so TCR beta chains were listed by the study as associated with cytomegalovirus. A cluster of highly shared sequence variants was judged likely to be a technical artifact of the sequencing pipeline. A later analysis associated 16,951 TCR beta sequences with specific HLA alleles at a false discovery rate of 0.05. In a later analysis, several top co-occurrence clusters were reported to appear linked to parvovirus B19, influenza, CMV and Epstein-Barr virus. The authors suggested that the approach could potentially be generalized to other disease states and immunological phenotypes. The classifier was reported to diagnose cytomegalovirus status with high specificity and sensitivity in both the original and validation cohorts. Roughly uniform sequencing depth across donors was assumed in presence/absence analyses, although this assumption may not hold. A few of the identified cytomegalovirus-associated TCR beta chains were confirmed in vitro to be specific for cytomegalovirus antigens. Correlated functional status among segregating V segments might reflect linkage disequilibrium, but an unknown experimental factor could not be ruled out. In a later analysis, HLA-associated TCR beta chains showed more clonal expansion and lower generation probabilities than non-associated chains that were equally common. In a later analysis, TCR association rates were found to vary across HLA loci, with the most associated TCRs seen for DRB1 alleles and the fewest for HLA-C alleles. According to a later genetic analysis, donors in an Asian-associated ancestry cluster had fewer N-insertions in productive TCRs than the roughly 700-donor mean. Because counts were too low, roughly 16 rarely observed V segments, including chromosome 9 orphons, were excluded from the earlier analysis of under 650 of the donors.

From a lookup of the germline V gene, CDR1 and CDR2 are MDHEN and SYDVKM. V lost 5 bases and J lost 8 bases, and the count of bases not matched to a germline gene is 12. The CDR3 sequence holds 16 residues, the cysteine and phenylalanine included. The only DNA kept is the CDR3, 48 bases in frame from the first base. The cohort comprised 670 or so healthy bone marrow donors. All cohort members were sampled while nominally healthy, although unrecorded immune exposures were likely present. Of the 600 to 750 cohort members, roughly 290 had a positive CMV serostatus and approximately 370 had a negative one, while no CMV serostatus was recorded for the donor. Each donor provided a peripheral blood sample, and peripheral blood mononuclear cells were used for TCR beta sequencing. The Qiagen DNeasy Blood Extraction Kit was used to extract genomic DNA from the blood cell samples. The method behind the library was the immunoSEQ multiplex PCR assay. The multiplex PCR relied on a mix of 60 forward primers for TCR Vbeta segments and 13 reverse primers for TCR Jbeta segments. Amplification of the CDR3 region of rearranged TCR beta genes was performed with a multiplex PCR assay on genomic DNA. Amplified TCR beta libraries were sequenced as 87-base-pair reads on the Illumina HiSeq System. As for how the authors treated the data: Across the roughly 700 repertoires, a later analysis counted roughly 84 million unique TCR beta chains, roughly 11 million of which were shared by at least two donors. To remove PCR and sequencing errors, raw reads were error-corrected and collapsed into unique sequences using a nearest-neighbor algorithm that merged closely related sequences. CDR3 sequences were aligned to IMGT reference sequences to assign V, D and J gene segments. For a sequence to be retained, a match of at least six nucleotides was required to both a V gene segment and a J gene segment. A rearrangement counted as productive if the CDR3 had no stop codons and remained in frame with V and J, and every other rearrangement counted as non-productive. CDR3 was defined according to IMGT convention as the region running from the second conserved V-encoded cysteine to the conserved J-encoded phenylalanine. The earlier analysis of about 590 of the donors excluded sequences that lacked an unambiguous match to a single V gene segment. In an earlier analysis of approximately 560 of the donors, a V segment was called functional when productive rearrangements were above 56.7%, and segregating when the standard deviation between donors exceeded 5%. A statistical classification framework was built to diagnose cytomegalovirus status from the catalog of TCR beta chain sequences. In a later analysis, V and J genes were assigned by comparing TCR nucleotide sequences against IMGT/GENE-DB human TR gene sequences. Using the TCRdist pipeline, a later analysis assigned CDR3 sequences along with most-parsimonious VDJ recombination scenarios. A later analysis defined each TCR beta chain by its CDR3 amino acid sequence plus V-gene family, and excluded reads lacking a unique V-gene family. A later analysis removed roughly 590 highly shared, low-generation-probability nucleotide sequences to deal with suspected cross-contamination and a sequencing artifact. A later analysis calculated a clonal expansion index for each public chain from normalized within-repertoire ranks of inferred template counts. A later analysis computed generation probabilities with a VDJ recombination model fitted to out-of-frame rearrangements, and checked the results against IGoR. In a later analysis, TCR-TCR, TCR-HLA and TCR-CMV co-occurrence was scored with hypergeometric tests, and a repertoire-size bias correction was applied to TCR pairs. In a later analysis, false discovery rates were estimated by permuting HLA or CMV assignments 20 times. In a later analysis, co-occurring TCRs were grouped with DBSCAN, and TCRdist sequence similarity was added when clustering was performed within HLA-allele-positive subsets. For co-occurrence clustering, repertoires with fewer than 30,000 or more than 120,000 public chains were excluded, along with five repertoires with anomalous nucleotide sharing. This immuneACCESS table, as held by TCRdb, lists in-frame sequences with V and J called but not all clones. Of the missing ones, under half trace to an unresolved V gene in checked studies; the others have no known cause. The V and J calls and the clone size are those of that table, but D and trimming were determined from the DNA. Here the sample has roughly 120,000 clones; 65% to 80% occur a single time. The biggest ten clones account for roughly 3.5% of the sample.

Notes on this clone: Which antigen it targets is not known. Within one base of it there is no much larger clone, and no base qualities were kept.

Sequencing input: PBMCs. The receptor chain draws on TRBV28 and TRBJ2-3; 11 junctional bases match TRBD2. The TCR sequence derives from a human donor in good health. Here is the DNA: TGTGCCAGCAGTCCGGGGACTAGCGGCGGGAGGGGTACGCAGTATTTT. It codes for CASSPGTSGGRGTQYF.